A selection of T cell receptor beta chains follows, all from one sample in a study of circulating and synovial CD4+ cells in juvenile arthritis. TCRdb keeps only in-frame clones here, not all; method: immunoSEQ multiplex PCR. Here the sample spans some 33,000 clones, approximately 94% being singletons. The sequenced sample was CD4+ T cells from blood. The receptor set was obtained from a human donor with juvenile idiopathic arthritis. Both conserved end residues are part of each CDR3. A D gene is named only where the DNA matches it firmly. Size values are once, few and many counts, or a class for expanded clones, and some rows have none.

d_call j_call v_call clone_size cdr3_aa cdr3_nt
- TRBJ1-5 TRBV6-6 - CASSRTGGNQPQHF TGTGCCAGCAGCCGGACGGGGGGCAATCAGCCCCAGCATTTT
- TRBJ2-5 TRBV7-8 - CASSLTPGTQETQYF TGTGCCAGCAGCCTAACCCCAGGAACCCAAGAGACCCAGTACTTC
- TRBJ2-7 TRBV29-1 - CSVRHRTLNYEQYF TGCAGCGTGAGACATCGGACACTTAACTACGAGCAGTACTTC
TRBD1 TRBJ1-4 TRBV7-2 - CASSITPGQGAHLGEKLFF TGTGCCAGCAGCATTACCCCGGGACAGGGGGCTCACCTAGGTGAAAAACTGTTTTTT
- TRBJ2-1 TRBV7-7 - CASSLRLENEQFF TGTGCTAGCAGCTTGCGACTAGAGAATGAGCAGTTCTTC
TRBD1 TRBJ2-4 TRBV9 - CASSQAGGIQYF TGTGCCAGCAGCCAAGCAGGGGGCATTCAGTACTTC
TRBD1 TRBJ2-3 TRBV11-3 - CASSLGGGGTDTQYF TGTGCCAGCAGCTTAGGAGGGGGCGGCACAGATACGCAGTATTTT
- TRBJ1-5 TRBV6-6 once CATAQEYSNQPQHF TGTGCCACTGCACAGGAATATAGCAATCAGCCCCAGCATTTT
TRBD1 TRBJ1-3 TRBV7-2 - CASSLGRGALVGNTIYF TGTGCCAGCAGCTTAGGCAGGGGGGCCTTGGTGGGAAACACCATATATTTT
- TRBJ2-1 TRBV7-9 - CASSLVGGGLRNEQFF TGTGCCAGCAGCTTAGTAGGGGGGGGGCTACGGAATGAGCAGTTCTTC
- TRBJ2-4 TRBV4-3 - CASSPLGPVAKNIQYF TGCGCCAGCAGCCCCCTGGGCCCGGTAGCCAAAAACATTCAGTACTTC
TRBD2 TRBJ2-7 TRBV5-1 - CASSLESGGFYEQYF TGCGCCAGCAGCTTGGAGAGCGGGGGCTTCTACGAGCAGTACTTC
- TRBJ1-4 TRBV18 - CASSPVPNEKLFF TGTGCCAGCTCCCCGGTCCCTAATGAAAAACTGTTTTTT
- TRBJ1-5 TRBV7-6 - CASSLGSLLGQPQHF TGTGCCAGCAGCTTAGGATCTCTTTTGGGCCAGCCCCAGCATTTT
- TRBJ1-2 TRBV10-3 - CAISVGTLYGYTF TGTGCCATCAGTGTTGGAACACTATATGGCTACACCTTC
TRBD2 TRBJ2-1 TRBV5-1 - CASSPLAGGNEQFF TGCGCCAGCAGCCCACTAGCGGGGGGCAATGAGCAGTTCTTC
- TRBJ1-3 TRBV7-9 - CASSLRGISGNTIYF TGTGCCAGCAGCCTCCGGGGGATCTCTGGAAACACCATATATTTT
- TRBJ2-2 TRBV7-9 - CASGRLPNTGELFF TGTGCCAGCGGGCGTTTACCGAACACCGGGGAGCTGTTTTTT
- TRBJ1-1 TRBV6-6 - CASSLRGGEAFF TGTGCCAGCAGCCTCAGGGGCGGGGAAGCTTTCTTT
- TRBJ2-2 TRBV7-7 - CASSRGRGTTGELFF TGTGCTAGCAGCCGTGGACGGGGAACCACCGGGGAGCTGTTTTTT
TRBD2 TRBJ2-1 TRBV7-3 - CASSRAGGYNEQFF TGTGCCAGCAGCCGGGCGGGGGGGTACAATGAGCAGTTCTTC
- TRBJ1-4 TRBV7-2 - CASSQGRANEKLFF TGTGCCAGCAGTCAGGGAAGAGCTAATGAAAAACTGTTTTTT
- TRBJ1-2 TRBV16 - CASSQSSPQADKDTF TGTGCCAGCAGCCAAAGTAGTCCGCAAGCCGACAAAGACACCTTC